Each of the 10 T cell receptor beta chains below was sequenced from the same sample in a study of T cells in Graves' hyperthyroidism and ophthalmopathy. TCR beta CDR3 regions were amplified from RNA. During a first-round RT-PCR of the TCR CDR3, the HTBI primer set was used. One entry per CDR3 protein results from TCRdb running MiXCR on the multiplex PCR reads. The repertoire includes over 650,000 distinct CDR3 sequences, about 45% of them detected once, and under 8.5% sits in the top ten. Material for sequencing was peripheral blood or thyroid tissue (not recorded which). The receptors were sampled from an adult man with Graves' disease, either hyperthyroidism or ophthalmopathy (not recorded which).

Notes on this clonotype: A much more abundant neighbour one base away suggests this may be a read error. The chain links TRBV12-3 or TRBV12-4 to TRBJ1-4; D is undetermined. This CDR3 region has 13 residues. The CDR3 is CGSSYGGGEKLFF. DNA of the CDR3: TGTGGCAGCAGTTACGGAGGCGGGGAAAAACTGTTTTTT.

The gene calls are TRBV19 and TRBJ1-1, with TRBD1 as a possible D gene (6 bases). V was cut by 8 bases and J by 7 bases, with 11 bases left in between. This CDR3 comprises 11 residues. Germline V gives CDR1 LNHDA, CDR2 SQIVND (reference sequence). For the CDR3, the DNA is TGTGCCAGTCCCAGGGGAGATGAAGCTTTCTTT. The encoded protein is CASPRGDEAFF.

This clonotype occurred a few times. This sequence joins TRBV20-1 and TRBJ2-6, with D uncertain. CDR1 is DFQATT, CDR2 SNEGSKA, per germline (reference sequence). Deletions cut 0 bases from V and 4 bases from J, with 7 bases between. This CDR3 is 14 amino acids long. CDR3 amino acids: CSARDRGGANVLTF. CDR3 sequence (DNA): TGCAGTGCTAGAGATCGAGGCGGGGCCAACGTCCTGACTTTC.

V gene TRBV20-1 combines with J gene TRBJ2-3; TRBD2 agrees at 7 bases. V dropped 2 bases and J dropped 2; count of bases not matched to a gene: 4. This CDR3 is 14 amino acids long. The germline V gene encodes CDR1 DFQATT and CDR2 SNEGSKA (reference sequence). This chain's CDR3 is CSARNSGDTDTQYF. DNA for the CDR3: TGCAGTGCTAGAAACAGCGGGGACACAGATACGCAGTATTTT.

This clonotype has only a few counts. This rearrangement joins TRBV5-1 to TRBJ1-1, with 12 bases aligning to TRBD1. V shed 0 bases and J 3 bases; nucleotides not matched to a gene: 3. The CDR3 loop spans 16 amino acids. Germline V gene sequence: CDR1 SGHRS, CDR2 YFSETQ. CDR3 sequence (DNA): TGCGCCAGCAGCTTGGTGGGACAGGGGGCGTACACTGAAGCTTTCTTT. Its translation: CASSLVGQGAYTEAFF.

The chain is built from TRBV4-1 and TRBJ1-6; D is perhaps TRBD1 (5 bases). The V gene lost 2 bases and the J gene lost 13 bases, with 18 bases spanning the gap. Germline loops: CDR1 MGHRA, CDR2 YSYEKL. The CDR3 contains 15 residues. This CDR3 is CASSQITGPVVPLHF. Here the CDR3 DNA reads TGCGCCAGCAGCCAAATAACGGGACCGGTAGTCCCCCTCCACTTT.

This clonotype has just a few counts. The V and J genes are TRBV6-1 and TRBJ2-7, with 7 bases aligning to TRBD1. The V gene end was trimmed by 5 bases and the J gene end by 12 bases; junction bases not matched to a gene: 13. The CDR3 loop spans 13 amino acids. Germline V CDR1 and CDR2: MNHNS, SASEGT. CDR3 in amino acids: CASSSTRQGPGYF. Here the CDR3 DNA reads TGTGCCAGCAGTTCCACTAGACAGGGACCTGGGTACTTC.

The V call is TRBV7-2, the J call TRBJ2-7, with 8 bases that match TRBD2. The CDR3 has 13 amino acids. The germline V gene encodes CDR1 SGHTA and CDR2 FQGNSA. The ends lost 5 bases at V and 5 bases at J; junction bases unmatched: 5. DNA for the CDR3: TGTGCCAGCAGCCTACAAGCGGGGGACGAGCAGTACTTC. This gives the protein CASSLQAGDEQYF.

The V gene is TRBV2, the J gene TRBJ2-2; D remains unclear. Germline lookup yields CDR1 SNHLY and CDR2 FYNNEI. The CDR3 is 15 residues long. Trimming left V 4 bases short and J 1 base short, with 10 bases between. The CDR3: CASSGASGNTGELFF. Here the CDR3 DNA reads TGTGCCAGCAGTGGAGCATCAGGGAACACCGGGGAGCTGTTTTTT. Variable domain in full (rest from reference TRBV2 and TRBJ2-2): EPEVTQTPSHQVTQMGQEVILRCVPISNHLYFYWYRQILGQKVEFLVSFYNNEISEKSEIFDDQFSVERPDGSNFTLKIRSTKLEDSAMYFCASSGASGNTGELFFGEGSRLTVL.

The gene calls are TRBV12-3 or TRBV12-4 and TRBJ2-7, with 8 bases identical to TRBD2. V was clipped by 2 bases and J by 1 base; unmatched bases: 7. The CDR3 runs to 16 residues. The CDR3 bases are TGTGCCAGCAGTTTATGGGCGGGGGGCCGATCCTACGAGCAGTACTTC. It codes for CASSLWAGGRSYEQYF.